A single sample gave rise to the 8 T cell receptor beta chains below, sequenced in a study of CD8+ T cells in alopecia areata. Extraction and reverse transcription of RNA yielded cDNA as the sequencing template. Using immunoSEQ multiplex PCR, the repertoire was profiled, and TCRdb retains in-frame clones only, with some absent. This table has about 100,000 clones, 55% to 75% appearing once. Sequenced input: CD8+ T cells sorted from blood. All receptors derive from a human donor in good health.

V is TRBV30 and J is TRBJ1-2; D is uncertain. Germline V gene lookup returns CDR1 GTSNPN and CDR2 SVGIG (reference sequence). V was shortened by 4 bases and J by 3 bases, with 12 bases between the two germline ends. The CDR3 length is 13 residues. The CDR3 DNA sequence: TGTGCCTGGACCTTAATTGGGCACTATGGCTACACCTTC. Protein sequence: CAWTLIGHYGYTF.

This chain links TRBV20-1 with TRBJ2-7; weak D call: TRBD2 (6 bases). The CDR3 covers 11 residues. Trimming left V 3 bases short and J 4 bases short, with 7 bases between. The V gene's germline CDR1 is DFQATT and CDR2 SNEGSKA (reference sequence). The DNA for the CDR3 is TGCAGTGCTAGTAGCGGTTACGAGCAGTACTTC. It codes for CSASSGYEQYF.

The CDR3 coding sequence is TGTGCCAGCAGCGGGGACAGGACCTACGAGCAGTACTTC. Its protein product is CASSGDRTYEQYF. V is TRBV11-2 and J is TRBJ2-7; TRBD1 aligns across 8 bases. Germline V gives CDR1 SGHAT, CDR2 FQNNGV. Unmatched junction bases numbered 2, after V lost 5 bases and J lost 2 bases. The CDR3 runs 13 residues.

In its sample, this clone was seen a few times. The rearrangement joins TRBV29-1 to TRBJ1-2, with D possibly TRBD1 on 6 matching bases. The CDR3 loop spans 14 amino acids. The V gene's germline CDR1 is SQVTM and CDR2 ANQGSEA. Trimming took 0 bases from V and 5 from J, leaving 13 bases between them. The CDR3, as DNA: TGCAGCGTTGAAGAAGCACCGGGGGCGTATGGCTACACCTTC. Protein product: CSVEEAPGAYGYTF.

V gene TRBV6-6 combines with J gene TRBJ2-7; 8 bases are shared with TRBD1. The CDR3 consists of 14 residues. V lost 2 bases to trimming and J lost 2 bases; unmatched junction nucleotides: 2. Germline V gene data show CDR1 as MNHNY and CDR2 as SVGAGI (reference sequence). The CDR3 DNA follows: TGTGCCAGCAGTTACCGGGGACAGGCCTACGAGCAGTACTTC. It specifies CASSYRGQAYEQYF.

A few counts support this clone. CDR3 nucleotide sequence: TGTGCCAGCAGCTTTCGACAGGGGGCTCGTGGCTACACCTTC. Translation gives CASSFRQGARGYTF. The J gene is TRBJ1-2, the V gene TRBV5-6; 10 bases are shared with TRBD1. V dropped 2 bases and J dropped 7; count of bases not matched to a gene: 5. The CDR3 loop spans 14 amino acids. Germline assignment: CDR1 SGHDT and CDR2 YYEEEE.

V is TRBV7-2 and J is TRBJ2-3; D is uncertain. The V gene's germline CDR1 is SGHTA and CDR2 FQGNSA. Trimming pared 4 bases from V and 0 bases from J, leaving 5 bases between. The CDR3 consists of 13 residues. The CDR3 loop is CASSSESTDTQYF. As DNA, the CDR3 is TGTGCCAGCAGCTCAGAGAGCACAGATACGCAGTATTTT.

This clone was observed a handful of times. The chain has TRBV4-2 and TRBJ2-5, with 12 bases lining up with TRBD1. V shed 0 bases and J 4 bases; nucleotides not matched to a gene: 6. The CDR3 is 17 amino acids. In germline, CDR1 is LGHNA, CDR2 YNFKEQ. This CDR3 is CASSQDQGQGAPETQYF. The DNA of the CDR3 is TGTGCCAGCAGCCAAGATCAGGGACAGGGGGCCCCAGAGACCCAGTACTTC.